This TCR beta chain was sequenced in a study of blood T cells in healthy people across ages. A J-beta primer mix and a sample-barcoded 5' primer were used in a second PCR of roughly 7 to 12 cycles. Via MiXCR, TCRdb re-called the 5' RACE reads, giving one row per CDR3 protein. The repertoire holds 540,000 or so distinct CDR3 sequences, under 30% seen once, with less than 9% in the top ten. The CDR3 loop spans 16 amino acids. V was clipped by 0 bases and J by 9 bases; unmatched bases: 7. Germline loops: CDR1 MGHRA, CDR2 YSYEKL. The data also belong to a second study, concerning T cells of mothers and their children. That work contributes: Each child contributed about 3 million TCR beta CDR3 reads, while each mother contributed over 8 million.

The sequence was collected from a boy between 10 and 17 years old in good health. V and J are TRBV4-1 and TRBJ1-6; 8 bases fit TRBD1. The sequenced sample consisted of blood. The DNA for the CDR3 is TGCGCCAGCAGCCAAGATAGTGGACAGGGACTTTCACCCCTCCACTTT. Amino acid sequence: CASSQDSGQGLSPLHF.